The 20 T cell receptor beta chains below all came from one sample that was sequenced in a study of long-term antiretroviral therapy in people with HIV. The libraries were made with immunoSEQ v3.0 at survey level. This table comes from immunoSEQ multiplex PCR, and its TCRdb copy is limited to in-frame clones, with some not included. The sample has 20,000 to 25,000 clones, 76% seen once. Sequenced material: unsorted PBMCs, taken less than 1.8 years before starting antiretroviral therapy. These receptors were obtained from a middle-aged woman with HIV.

This chain joins TRBV6-1 and TRBJ2-7, with TRBD2 matching over 11 bases. Trimming at V came to 3 bases and at J to 3 bases, leaving 1 base not matched to a gene. This CDR3 region has 14 residues. Germline loops: CDR1 MNHNS, CDR2 SASEGT. The CDR3 DNA sequence: TGTGCCAGCAGTGAGGGGACTAGCGGCTACGAGCAGTACTTC. Translated: CASSEGTSGYEQYF.

The chain recombines TRBV5-1 with TRBJ2-7, with 9 bases matching TRBD1. The CDR3 is 16 amino acids. J lost 6 bases, V lost 4 bases, and 14 bases had no gene match. Germline-derived CDR1 and CDR2 are SGHRS and YFSETQ. For the CDR3, the DNA is TGCGCCAGCAGCCTGCATCCGGGACAGGGAACAGGCGAGCAGTACTTC. Its translation: CASSLHPGQGTGEQYF.

This clone was seen a handful of times. The chain recombines TRBV19 with TRBJ1-5, with TRBD1 matching over 9 bases. V was pared by 5 bases and J by 6 bases, with 8 bases of the junction left unmatched. The germline V gene has CDR1 LNHDA and CDR2 SQIVND (reference sequence). The CDR3 has 15 residues. CDR3 bases: TGTGCCAGTAGTCTGCAGACAGGGGGAACTCAGCCCCAGCATTTT. This translates into CASSLQTGGTQPQHF.

V is TRBV5-1 and J is TRBJ2-5, with a weak D call TRBD2 (5 bases). The ends were cut back, 0 bases at V and 5 bases at J, with 17 bases in the middle. CDR3 size: 16 residues. The germline CDR1 and CDR2 sequences are SGHRS and YFSETQ. The CDR3 DNA is TGCGCCAGCAGCTTGGAGGCGGGCCGGCTTTTGGAGACCCAGTACTTC. It is translated as CASSLEAGRLLETQYF.

This chain connects TRBV19 to TRBJ2-2, with D possibly TRBD2 on 5 matching bases. V was shortened by 5 bases and J by 6 bases, with 13 bases between the two germline ends. This CDR3 has 14 residues. The germline V gene encodes CDR1 LNHDA and CDR2 SQIVND (reference sequence). The CDR3 sequence is CASSVMDFSGELFF. For the CDR3, the DNA is TGTGCCAGTAGTGTCATGGACTTCTCCGGGGAGCTGTTTTTT.

This clone was counted only a few times. V and J are TRBV19 and TRBJ1-1, with D possibly TRBD1 on 5 matching bases. Germline V lookup: CDR1 LNHDA, CDR2 SQIVND (reference sequence). This CDR3 has 12 residues. V dropped 5 bases and J dropped 11 bases, with 15 bases sitting between them. CDR3 loop: CASSADRGGAFF. CDR3 in DNA: TGTGCCAGTAGTGCCGATCGGGGCGGGGCTTTCTTT.

The chain combines TRBV27 with TRBJ2-2; 10 bases line up with TRBD2. The CDR3 totals 14 residues. Germline CDR1 is MNHEY and CDR2 is SMNVEV (reference sequence). After removal of 6 bases from V and 7 bases from J, the junction contained 5 bases not matched to a gene. CDR3 bases: TGTGCCAGCAGACAGCGGGGGGGCCTCGGGGAGCTGTTTTTT. It is translated as CASRQRGGLGELFF.

This clone showed up just once. This chain uses TRBV14 with TRBJ2-5; the match to TRBD1 covers 9 bases. Germline CDR1 SGHDN, CDR2 FVKESK. V lost 4 bases, J lost 3 bases, and 15 bases stayed unmatched. The CDR3 has 18 amino acids. The chain's CDR3 is CASSPIRRTGAAEETQYF. The CDR3 DNA reads as TGTGCCAGCAGCCCGATTAGAAGGACAGGGGCAGCGGAAGAGACCCAGTACTTC.

This clone has just one count. The V gene is TRBV18, the J gene TRBJ2-3; D is possibly TRBD1 (6 bases). Germline CDR1 reads KGHSH; CDR2 reads LQKENI. Trimming cost V 1 base and J 0 bases, with 8 bases left between them. The CDR3 contains 15 residues. CDR3 bases: TGTGCCAGCTCACCACTACAGGGAAGCACAGATACGCAGTATTTT. Translation gives CASSPLQGSTDTQYF. Combining the CDR3 with reference TRBV18 and TRBJ2-3 gives the whole variable domain NAGVMQNPRHLVRRRGQEARLRCSPMKGHSHVYWYRQLPEEGLKFMVYLQKENIIDESGMPKERFSAEFPKEGPSILRIQQVVRGDSAAYFCASSPLQGSTDTQYFGPGTRLTVL.

The chain couples TRBV21-1 to TRBJ2-3; the D call in the table, TRBD2, was not verified against the DNA. TRBV21-1 is a pseudogene locus. CDR3 length equals 15 residues. The CDR3 DNA reads as TGTGCCAGCACCTTGACTAGCGCTAGCACAGATACGCAGTATTTT. It is translated as CASTLTSASTDTQYF.

The V and J genes are TRBV7-2 and TRBJ2-2; 12 bases agree with TRBD2. V was pared by 2 bases and J by 5 bases, with 6 bases of the junction left unmatched. Germline CDR1 reads SGHTA; CDR2 reads FQGNSA. This CDR3 is 17 amino acids long. The CDR3 nucleotides are TGTGCCAGCAGCTTATCACTAGCGGGGGGACAAACCGGGGAGCTGTTTTTT. Translated, it gives CASSLSLAGGQTGELFF.

The rearrangement uses TRBV6-6 and TRBJ1-5; no reliable D call. The CDR3 is 15 amino acids. The V end lost 7 bases, the J end lost 4 bases, and 17 bases lay between the germline ends. The germline V gene has CDR1 MNHNY and CDR2 SVGAGI (reference sequence). The CDR3 sequence is CASTPRTGSNQPQHF. The CDR3 DNA reads TGTGCCAGCACTCCTCGAACGGGGTCAAATCAGCCCCAGCATTTT.

The V gene is TRBV30, the J gene TRBJ1-5, with 10 bases fitting TRBD1. CDR3 length equals 16 residues. Germline CDR1 and CDR2: GTSNPN and SVGIG (reference sequence). V gave up 2 bases and J gave up 1 base; unmatched junction bases: 5. CDR3 coding DNA: TGTGCCTGGAGTTCTCGACAGGGGGCAAGCAATCAGCCCCAGCATTTT. Residues: CAWSSRQGASNQPQHF.

This clone turned up a few times. The V gene is TRBV9, the J gene TRBJ1-3; TRBD1 is a possible D gene (5 bases). Germline CDR1 SGDLS, CDR2 YYNGEE. The CDR3 has 18 residues. The V gene lost 1 base and the J gene lost 0 bases, with 17 bases spanning the gap. The CDR3, as DNA: TGTGCCAGCAGCGTAACCTTCACGGCAGGACACTCTGGAAACACCATATATTTT. Amino acids: CASSVTFTAGHSGNTIYF.

V is TRBV6-1 and J is TRBJ2-7; D may be TRBD1 (6 bases). The CDR3 has 13 residues. Germline V gives CDR1 MNHNS, CDR2 SASEGT. V lost 6 bases to trimming and J lost 3 bases, with 12 bases between them. The CDR3 reads CASRGDKLYEQYF. In nucleotides, the CDR3 is TGTGCCAGCAGAGGGGACAAGCTCTACGAGCAGTACTTC.

This clone was seen a few times. The chain is built from TRBV27 and TRBJ1-2; D gene unclear. The V end was cut by 5 bases, the J end by 6 bases, with 10 bases between. CDR3 length equals 12 residues. CDR1 MNHEY and CDR2 SMNVEV come from the germline V gene (reference sequence). This chain's CDR3 is CASSGGEDGYTF. CDR3 in DNA: TGTGCCAGCAGTGGTGGGGAGGATGGCTACACCTTC.

The rearrangement links TRBV5-1 to TRBJ1-3; tentative D call: TRBD1 (5 bases). The V and J ends lost 4 bases and 0 bases respectively, with 14 bases between them. There are 16 residues in the CDR3. Germline CDR1 and CDR2: SGHRS and YFSETQ. CDR3 DNA: TGCGCCAGCAGCCTACATACAGGTAGCTCTGGAAACACCATATATTTT. It translates to CASSLHTGSSGNTIYF.

Only one count was recorded for this clone. This chain joins TRBV18 and TRBJ1-2, with 7 positions matching TRBD1. This CDR3 is 14 amino acids long. Germline CDR1 reads KGHSH; CDR2 reads LQKENI. Trimming at V came to 3 bases and at J to 5 bases, leaving 6 bases not matched to a gene. In DNA, the CDR3 is TGTGCCAGCTCACCCTCGGACAGGCCTTATGGCTACACCTTC. Protein product: CASSPSDRPYGYTF.

The genes are TRBV11-3 and TRBJ2-7; D call uncertain. Trimming took off 1 base at V and 4 bases at J, with 5 bases between the two ends. Per the germline V gene, CDR1 is SGHNT and CDR2 is YENEEA. The CDR3 is 12 residues long. CDR3 nucleotide sequence: TGTGCCAGCAGCTTAGTATCGTACGAGCAGTACTTC. It encodes CASSLVSYEQYF.

In its sample, this clone was seen once. The chain has TRBV2 and TRBJ2-1; 10 bases map to TRBD2. The V gene's germline CDR1 is SNHLY and CDR2 FYNNEI. Unmatched junction bases numbered 9, after V lost 4 bases and J lost 9 bases. This CDR3 has 15 amino acids. The CDR3 region has the DNA TGTGCCAGCAGTGCAAGCGGGAGGGCCCTCGGTGAGCAGTTCTTC. Translated, it gives CASSASGRALGEQFF.